This T cell receptor beta chain stems from a study of human T cells and chemical hapten exposure. Study at large: Variation in per-sample TCR yields came mainly from small pooled library volume differences. Broader study findings: Following DPC sensitization, TCRs present above 1 in 1000 frequency showed no change.

Time point defined: healthy volunteer bleed at 2 weeks. Unfractionated whole blood was the source from which total RNA was extracted. V was cut by 4 bases and J by 4 bases, with 13 bases left in between. Germline-derived CDR1 and CDR2 are SGHDN and FVKESK. The CDR3 is 14 amino acids. Separate cDNA molecules received unique molecular identifiers, which the library attached to them. Authors' analysis steps: Individual samples carried between roughly 23,224 and 690,600 TCRs, with more than 85,000 as the median. One entry per CDR3 protein results from TCRdb running MiXCR on the RACE reads. V and J calls and clone size were set by TCRdb, not the authors. The repertoire holds about 31,000 distinct CDR3 sequences, less than 8% seen once, with about 9.8% in the top ten. As regards this clonotype: What it binds is not known.

This clonotype originated in a human donor in good health. Some clones in this sample may be carry-over from other donors' samples. Input material: whole blood. The chain recombines TRBV14 with TRBJ1-1; D is undetermined. CDR3 nucleotide sequence: TGTGCCAGCAGCCGGTCAGCGGGCGCCACTGAAGCTTTCTTT. This encodes CASSRSAGATEAFF.